The following is a T cell receptor beta chain sequence with its context. Its matching antigen is unknown. This CDR3 region has 13 residues. Germline V gene lookup returns CDR1 MNHEY and CDR2 SVGAGI. V lost 6 bases and J 3 bases, leaving 11 bases between the germline ends. These data come from a study of post-analysis software for immune sequencing data. Study at large: Included among the disease courses, which were recorded for the cohort, were relapsing-remitting, secondary progressive and progressive-relapsing multiple sclerosis. Study observations and caveats: Controls had lower frequencies than patients of 4 or 5 TRBV segments, which included TRBV5-6, TRBV5-1 and TRBV20-1.

cDNA libraries of TCR beta carried unique molecular identifiers. T cells numbering roughly 1 to 10 million yielded a few hundred thousand cDNA molecules. Each CDR3 protein gets one entry after TCRdb re-called the PCR reads with MiXCR. The table shows hundreds of thousands of distinct CDR3 sequences, with roughly 46% occurring only once. V gene TRBV6-5 combines with J gene TRBJ1-2; D call uncertain. This TCR was recovered from a girl aged 5 to 17 with multiple sclerosis. The sequenced material came from blood. The CDR3 sequence: CASRRVTYYGYTF. The CDR3 DNA follows: TGTGCCAGCAGACGGGTCACCTACTATGGCTACACCTTC.